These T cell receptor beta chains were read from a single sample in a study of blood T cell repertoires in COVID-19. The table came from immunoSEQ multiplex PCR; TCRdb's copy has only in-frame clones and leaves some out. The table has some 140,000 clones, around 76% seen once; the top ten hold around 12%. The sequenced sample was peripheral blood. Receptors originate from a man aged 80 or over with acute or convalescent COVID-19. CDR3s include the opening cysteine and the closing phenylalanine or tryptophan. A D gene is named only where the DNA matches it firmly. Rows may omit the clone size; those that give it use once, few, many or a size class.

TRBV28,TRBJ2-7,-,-,CASSVGDYEQYF,TGTGCCAGCAGTGTAGGGGACTACGAGCAGTACTTC
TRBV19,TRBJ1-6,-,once,CASSTQNNSPLHF,TGTGCCAGTAGTACCCAGAATAATTCACCCCTCCACTTT
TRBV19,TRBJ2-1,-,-,CASSSLGLTFFF,TGTGCCAGTAGTAGCCTAGGTTTAACCTTCTTCTTC
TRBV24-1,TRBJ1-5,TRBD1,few,CATSPRLGTGVSNQPQHF,TGTGCCACCAGCCCACGACTCGGGACAGGGGTTAGCAATCAGCCCCAGCATTTT
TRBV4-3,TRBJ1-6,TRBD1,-,CASSRGQGRNSPLHF,TGCGCCAGCAGCCGCGGACAGGGACGCAATTCACCCCTCCACTTT
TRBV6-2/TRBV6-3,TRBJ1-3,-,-,CASSTLRGEPSGNTIYF,TGTGCCAGCAGTACCCTCCGGGGAGAACCGTCTGGAAACACCATATATTTT
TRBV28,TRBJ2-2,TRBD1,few,CATIRGSNTGELFF,TGTGCCACTATCAGGGGGTCGAACACCGGGGAGCTGTTTTTT
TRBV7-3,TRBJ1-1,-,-,CASSQRRDAEAFF,TGTGCCAGCAGCCAGAGGAGGGACGCTGAAGCTTTCTTT
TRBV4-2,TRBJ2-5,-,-,CASSQDRREETQYF,TGTGCCAGCAGCCAAGATAGGAGGGAAGAGACCCAGTACTTC
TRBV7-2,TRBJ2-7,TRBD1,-,CASSLGRGRNEQYF,TGTGCCAGCAGCCTTGGAAGGGGGCGTAACGAGCAGTACTTC
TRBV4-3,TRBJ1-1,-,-,CASSQVLSLNTEAFF,TGCGCCAGCAGCCAAGTTCTCAGTTTGAACACTGAAGCTTTCTTT
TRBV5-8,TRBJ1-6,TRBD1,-,CASSPAIGQGWSNSPLHF,TGTGCCAGCAGCCCGGCCATAGGACAGGGGTGGAGTAATTCACCCCTCCACTTT
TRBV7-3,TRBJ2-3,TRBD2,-,CASSLAASGTDTQYF,TGTGCCAGCAGCTTAGCTGCTAGCGGTACAGATACGCAGTATTTT
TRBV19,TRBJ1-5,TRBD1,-,CASSTTGGYQPQHF,TGTGCCAGTAGTACAACAGGGGGATATCAGCCCCAGCATTTT
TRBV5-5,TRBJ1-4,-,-,CASSPRAGQPNEKLFF,TGTGCCAGCAGCCCTAGGGCCGGACAGCCTAATGAAAAACTGTTTTTT
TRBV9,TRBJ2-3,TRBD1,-,CASSVAGQGSDTQYF,TGTGCCAGCAGCGTAGCCGGACAGGGTTCAGATACGCAGTATTTT
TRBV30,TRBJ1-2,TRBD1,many,CASTTQGGGYTF,TGTGCCTCGACAACACAGGGGGGTGGCTACACCTTC
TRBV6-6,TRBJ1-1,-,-,CASSYSDPGTEAFF,TGTGCCAGCAGTTACTCTGATCCGGGGACTGAAGCTTTCTTT
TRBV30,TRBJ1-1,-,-,CAWSPSGTEAFF,TGTGCCTGGAGTCCTTCGGGAACTGAAGCTTTCTTT
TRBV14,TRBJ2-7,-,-,CASSRRSEGGSYEQYF,TGTGCCAGCAGCCGCAGGTCGGAGGGTGGCTCCTACGAGCAGTACTTC
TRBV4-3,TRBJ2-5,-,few,CASSQGSGAIGETQYF,TGCGCCAGCAGCCAAGGTTCAGGGGCCATTGGAGAGACCCAGTACTTC
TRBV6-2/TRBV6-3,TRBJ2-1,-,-,CASSYGRGRGYEQFF,TGTGCCAGCAGTTATGGCAGGGGACGTGGATATGAGCAGTTCTTC
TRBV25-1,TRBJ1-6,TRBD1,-,CASSSDRDKSPLHF,TGTGCCAGCAGCTCCGACAGGGATAAGTCACCCCTCCACTTT
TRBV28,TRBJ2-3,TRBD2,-,CASSYQRGGHGDTQYF,TGTGCCAGCAGTTACCAGCGGGGGGGGCATGGAGATACGCAGTATTTT
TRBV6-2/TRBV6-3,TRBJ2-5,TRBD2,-,CASSLTSSRETQYF,TGTGCCAGCAGCCTGACTAGCAGCCGGGAGACCCAGTACTTC
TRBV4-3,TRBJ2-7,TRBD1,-,CASSLTGGHEQYF,TGCGCCAGCAGCCTGACAGGGGGGCACGAGCAGTACTTC
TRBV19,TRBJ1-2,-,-,CASRTVPSPNYGYTF,TGTGCCAGTAGAACAGTCCCTTCTCCTAACTATGGCTACACCTTC
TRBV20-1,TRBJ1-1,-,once,CSARPYTEAFF,TGCAGTGCTAGACCTTACACTGAAGCTTTCTTT
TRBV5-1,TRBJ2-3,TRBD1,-,CASSPRDRSTDTQYF,TGCGCCAGCAGCCCCCGGGACAGGAGCACAGATACGCAGTATTTT
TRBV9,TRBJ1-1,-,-,CASSVSLRTEAFF,TGTGCCAGCAGCGTAAGTCTCAGAACTGAAGCTTTCTTT
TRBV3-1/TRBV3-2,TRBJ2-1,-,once,CASSQATSGEQFF,TGTGCCAGCAGCCAAGCAACGTCGGGTGAGCAGTTCTTC
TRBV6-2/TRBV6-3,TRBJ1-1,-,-,CASRPDSNTEAFF,TGTGCCAGCAGACCTGACAGTAACACTGAAGCTTTCTTT
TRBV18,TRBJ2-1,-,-,CASSPTLNNEQFF,TGTGCCAGCTCACCAACTTTAAACAATGAGCAGTTCTTC
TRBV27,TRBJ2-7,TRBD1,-,CASSYKGWTGDTYEQYF,TGTGCCAGCAGTTATAAAGGGTGGACAGGGGACACCTACGAGCAGTACTTC
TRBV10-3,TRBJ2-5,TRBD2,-,CAISGGSGGYQETQYF,TGTGCCATCAGTGGAGGCAGCGGGGGGTACCAAGAGACCCAGTACTTC
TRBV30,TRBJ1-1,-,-,CAWARGSGTEAFF,TGTGCCTGGGCTAGGGGGTCGGGCACTGAAGCTTTCTTT
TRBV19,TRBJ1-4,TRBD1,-,CASSVDRGLNEKLFF,TGTGCCAGTAGTGTGGACAGGGGGTTGAATGAAAAACTGTTTTTT
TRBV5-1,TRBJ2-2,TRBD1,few,CASSLGTGPTGELFF,TGCGCCAGCAGCTTGGGGACAGGGCCCACCGGGGAGCTGTTTTTT
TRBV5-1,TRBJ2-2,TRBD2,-,CASTTVAGPTGELFF,TGCGCCAGTACCACCGTAGCGGGGCCCACCGGGGAGCTGTTTTTT
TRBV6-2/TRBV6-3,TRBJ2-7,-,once,CASSRRTGDYEQYF,TGTGCCAGCAGCAGGAGGACGGGGGACTACGAGCAGTACTTC
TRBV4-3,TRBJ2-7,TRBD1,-,CASSQRTGQSEQYF,TGCGCCAGCAGCCAGAGGACAGGGCAAAGCGAGCAGTACTTC
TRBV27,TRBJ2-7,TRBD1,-,CASSTDRGHEQYF,TGTGCCAGCAGTACGGACAGGGGCCACGAGCAGTACTTC
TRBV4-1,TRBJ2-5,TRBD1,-,CASSPQGVKETQYF,TGCGCCAGCAGCCCTCAGGGGGTAAAAGAGACCCAGTACTTC